This TCR beta chain comes out of a study of cytomegalovirus exposure and HLA in healthy donors. Amplification used 60 Vbeta primers and 13 Jbeta primers. Assay: immunoSEQ multiplex PCR; the TCRdb copy retains only in-frame clones and omits some. The table lists 100,000 to 150,000 clones, about three quarters of them singletons. Germline V gene data show CDR1 as WNHNN and CDR2 as SYGVQD (reference sequence). Trimming took off 4 bases at V and 4 bases at J, with 8 bases between the two ends. This CDR3 is 13 amino acids long. The sample was PBMCs. The V and J genes are TRBV10-1 and TRBJ1-5; D gene uncertain. The TCR comes from a woman aged 18-30 years in good health and CMV-seronegative. CDR3 residues: CASSASQNQPQHF. The DNA of the CDR3 is TGCGCCAGCAGTGCATCACAGAATCAGCCCCAGCATTTT.